Following are 27 T cell receptor beta chains from one sample sequenced in a study of shared clonotypes between healthy human individuals. The repertoire was sequenced with immunoSEQ multiplex PCR; TCRdb's copy has only in-frame clones and lacks some. The sample has around 440,000 clones, 75% to 80% seen once. Input material: PBMCs. The receptors originated from a woman aged 40-49 years in good health. Some clones in this sample may be carry-over from other donors' samples.

The chain recombines TRBV6-6 with TRBJ1-1; a weak D match, TRBD1 (5 bases). The CDR3 is made up of 14 amino acids. Deletions cut 5 bases from V and 0 bases from J, with 10 bases between. Germline CDR1 and CDR2: MNHNY and SVGAGI (reference sequence). Here the CDR3 reads CASSPGTVNTEAFF. DNA of the CDR3: TGTGCCAGCAGTCCCGGGACTGTGAACACTGAAGCTTTCTTT.

About this clone itself: A far larger clone is one nucleotide away, so this likely arose from a read error. This chain links TRBV30 with TRBJ2-1; possibly TRBD1 or TRBD2 for D (5 bases each). CDR1 GTSNPN and CDR2 SVGIG come from the germline V gene (reference sequence). The CDR3 consists of 13 residues. The CDR3 DNA reads as TGTGCCCGGAGTCCGGACTGGGGCAGCGAGCAGTTCTTC. Its protein product is CARSPDWGSEQFF.

V gene TRBV9 combines with J gene TRBJ1-2; D is ambiguous. There are 12 residues in the CDR3. Trimming took 6 bases from V and 4 from J, leaving 10 bases between them. Germline CDR1 reads SGDLS; CDR2 reads YYNGEE. CDR3 protein: CASTRESYGYTF. The DNA for the CDR3 is TGTGCCAGCACCCGAGAGAGCTATGGCTACACCTTC.

A note on this clone: A far larger clone is a single base away, which makes a read error likely. The conserved final phenylalanine or tryptophan is absent from the CDR3, which likely points to a read error. V usage is TRBV30 and J usage is TRBJ2-3, with 11 bases matching TRBD2. Per the germline V gene, CDR1 is GTSNPN and CDR2 is SVGIG (reference sequence). The CDR3 loop spans 16 amino acids. With V trimmed by 1 base and J by 4 bases, 7 bases remained unmatched. The CDR3 DNA follows: TGTGCCTGGAGTGGGCGGCTAGCGGGAGGACCAGATACGCAGTATTTG. Translation gives CAWSGRLAGGPDTQYL.

As for this clone: Other DNA sequences in this sample translate to the same CDR3. This chain uses TRBV10-3 with TRBJ1-4; the D gene is possibly TRBD1 (6 bases). V lost 6 bases, J lost 6 bases, and 14 bases lay in between. This CDR3 comprises 14 residues. CDR1 and CDR2 from the germline V gene are ENHRY and SYGVKD. CDR3 loop: CAIRGDKTDEKLFF. In DNA form, the CDR3 reads TGTGCCATCAGAGGGGACAAGACTGATGAAAAACTGTTTTTT.

The CDR3 sequence: CASSLRHPGGEQYF. Written as DNA, the CDR3 is TGTGCCAGCAGCTTGAGACACCCGGGAGGCGAGCAGTACTTC. The chain uses TRBV7-8 and TRBJ2-7; TRBD2 agrees at 7 bases. The trim removed 3 bases at V and 6 bases at J, leaving 8 bases unmatched. Germline CDR1 SGHVS, CDR2 FQNEAQ. The CDR3 is made up of 14 amino acids.

Worth noting for this clone: This sequence may be a read error, since a much larger clone differs from it by one base. In DNA form, the CDR3 reads TGTGCCAGCAGCCAGGGACTAGCGGGAGAGGGTGAGACCAAGTACTTC. The encoded protein is CASSQGLAGEGETKYF. This sequence joins TRBV11-2 and TRBJ2-5, with 14 positions matching TRBD2. The CDR3 is 16 amino acids. Germline lookup yields CDR1 SGHAT and CDR2 FQNNGV. The complete variable domain, with remaining parts taken from reference TRBV11-2 and TRBJ2-5, reads EAGVAQSPRYKIIEKRQSVAFWCNPISGHATLYWYQQILGQGPKLLIQFQNNGVVDDSQLPKDRFSAERLKGVDSTLKIQPAKLEDSAVYLCASSQGLAGEGETKYFGPGTRLLVL.

The chain has TRBV23-1 and TRBJ2-7; D may be TRBD2 (5 bases). TRBV23-1 is placed among ORFs of uncertain function. This CDR3 spans 15 amino acids. V lost 6 bases to trimming and J lost 1 base, with 16 bases between them. The CDR3 DNA reads as TGCGCCAGCAGCTACCAGTCCGGACTTTCCTACGAGCAGTACTTC. Amino acids: CASSYQSGLSYEQYF.

A note on this clone: Other DNA sequences within the sample encode an identical CDR3. This chain connects TRBV19 to TRBJ1-2; 8 nucleotides line up with TRBD1. This CDR3 has 13 residues. Germline V CDR1 and CDR2: LNHDA, SQIVND (reference sequence). V trimming: 4 bases; J trimming: 4 bases; junction bases outside the gene matches: 2. In nucleotides, the CDR3 is TGTGCCAGTAGTAGACAGGGGACCTATGGCTACACCTTC. Encoded protein: CASSRQGTYGYTF.

The chain joins TRBV28 to TRBJ2-1, with a weak D call TRBD1 (6 bases). The germline V gene has CDR1 MDHEN and CDR2 SYDVKM. The V gene lost 8 bases and the J gene lost 4 bases, with 15 bases spanning the gap. This CDR3 is built from 14 residues. CDR3 sequence (DNA): TGTGCCAGCGGCGGGTCAGGGGTGTACAATGAGCAGTTCTTC. It yields the protein CASGGSGVYNEQFF.

The chain links TRBV4-2 to TRBJ2-3; D gene ambiguous. The germline V and J ends were trimmed by 8 bases and 4 bases, with 7 bases remaining between them. CDR3 length: 11 residues. The V gene's germline CDR1 is LGHNA and CDR2 YNFKEQ. The DNA for the CDR3 is TGTGCCAGCGGATTGGCAGATACGCAGTATTTT. Residues: CASGLADTQYF.

The sample holds one count of this clone. This rearrangement joins TRBV5-4 to TRBJ2-3; D remains unclear. The CDR3 is 13 residues long. Trimming stripped 1 base from V and 7 bases from J, with 10 bases between. Germline V gene sequence: CDR1 SGHNT, CDR2 YYREEE (reference sequence). CDR3 in DNA: TGTGCCAGCAGCTTGCCCCACACGAATACGCAGTATTTT. This encodes CASSLPHTNTQYF.

In this sample, this clone turned up once. The V call is TRBV19, the J call TRBJ1-5, with unresolved D. This CDR3 is built from 15 residues. CDR1 LNHDA and CDR2 SQIVND come from the germline V gene (reference sequence). V was cut by 5 bases and J by 4 bases, with 15 bases left in between. The CDR3 spells CASSSRSGYNQPQHF. CDR3 sequence (DNA): TGTGCCAGTAGTTCCCGGTCGGGGTATAATCAGCCCCAGCATTTT.

For this clone: Given a far larger clone just one base away, this is likely a sequencing read error. V is TRBV30 and J is TRBJ2-5, with D unresolved. Looked up from germline, CDR1 is GTSNPN and CDR2 is SVGIG (reference sequence). The CDR3 covers 14 residues. Trimming stripped 3 bases from V and 0 bases from J, with 11 bases between. The CDR3 nucleotides are TGTGCCTGGAGGAGGCTCCCGTACCAAGAGACCCAGTACTTC. Translated: CAWRRLPYQETQYF.

This clone showed up just a few times. The rearrangement links TRBV28 to TRBJ2-5; D might be TRBD2 (5 bases). Trimming took 3 bases from V and 3 from J, leaving 11 bases between them. This CDR3 has 14 amino acids. The germline gives CDR1 MDHEN, CDR2 SYDVKM. The CDR3 loop reads CASSFLGIEETQYF. Here the CDR3 DNA reads TGTGCCAGCAGTTTCCTCGGGATAGAAGAGACCCAGTACTTC.

The rearrangement links TRBV10-1 to TRBJ2-7; D possibly corresponds to TRBD2 (5 bases). Germline V gene lookup returns CDR1 WNHNN and CDR2 SYGVQD (reference sequence). V gave up 5 bases and J gave up 6 bases, with 8 bases separating them. The CDR3 runs 11 residues. The CDR3 here is CASSLGGEQYF. The CDR3, as DNA: TGCGCCAGCAGTCTAGGAGGCGAGCAGTACTTC.

A remark on this clone: This could be a read error, since a much larger clone is one nucleotide away. The sample contains more than one DNA sequence encoding this CDR3. For the CDR3, the DNA is TGTGCCAGCAGCTCACCCCGGGACAGGGGCTCCGGAAAGTACTTC. This encodes CASSSPRDRGSGKYF. The rearrangement uses TRBV5-4 and TRBJ2-7, with 10 bases that match TRBD1. This CDR3 region has 15 residues. CDR1 and CDR2 (germline): SGHNT, YYREEE (reference sequence). Trimming removed 3 bases from V and 11 bases from J; junction bases left unmatched: 14.

The gene calls are TRBV7-2 and TRBJ2-7; 10 bases match TRBD2. Germline V CDR1 and CDR2: SGHTA, FQGNSA. Trimming cost V 5 bases and J 8 bases; bases outside gene matches: 6. The CDR3 is made up of 13 amino acids. CDR3 sequence: CASSTPTSGKQYF. CDR3 nucleotides: TGTGCCAGCAGCACCCCTACTAGCGGGAAGCAGTACTTC.

The J gene is TRBJ1-3, the V gene TRBV7-8; D perhaps matches TRBD1 (5 bases). Germline V gene sequence: CDR1 SGHVS, CDR2 FQNEAQ. With 4 bases removed from V and 4 bases from J, the gap between germline ends came to 11 bases. The CDR3 runs to 14 residues. The CDR3 region has the DNA TGTGCCAGCAGCTCTCAGGGTATGGGAAACACCATATATTTT. This codes for CASSSQGMGNTIYF.

About this clone: Sequence at one end of the junction differs from germline and may be a read error. The chain carries TRBV7-7 and TRBJ2-5; 7 nucleotides match TRBD1. The germline gives CDR1 SSHAT, CDR2 FNYEAQ (reference sequence). CDR3 size: 13 residues. CDR3 in DNA: TGTGCTAGCAGCTTTAACAGGGGCGAGACCCAGTACTTC. It translates to CASSFNRGETQYF.

This chain joins TRBV5-1 and TRBJ2-1, with TRBD2 identical over 9 bases. Germline V gene data show CDR1 as SGHRS and CDR2 as YFSETQ. The trim removed 1 base at V and 8 bases at J, leaving 10 bases unmatched. The CDR3 totals 16 residues. The CDR3 protein is CASSLRASGNPDEQFF. CDR3 in DNA: TGCGCCAGCAGCTTGAGGGCTAGCGGGAACCCCGATGAGCAGTTCTTC. The entire variable domain, with the rest obtained from reference TRBV5-1 and TRBJ2-1, is as follows: KAGVTQTPRYLIKTRGQQVTLSCSPISGHRSVSWYQQTPGQGLQFLFEYFSETQRNKGNFPGRFSGRQFSNSRSEMNVSTLELGDSALYLCASSLRASGNPDEQFFGPGTRLTVL.

The chain is built from TRBV7-8 and TRBJ2-2; a possible D gene is TRBD2 (6 bases). CDR3 length: 15 amino acids. V lost 1 base to trimming and J lost 5 bases, with 11 bases between them. Germline V gene lookup returns CDR1 SGHVS and CDR2 FQNEAQ. Here the CDR3 reads CASSLVGRGTGELFF. Written as DNA, the CDR3 is TGTGCCAGCAGCTTAGTCGGCCGGGGGACCGGGGAGCTGTTTTTT.

Notes on this clone: This likely traces to a read error, being one base from a far larger clone. The rearrangement links TRBV6-6 to TRBJ2-2; D might be TRBD2 (5 bases). This CDR3 comprises 12 residues. The germline gives CDR1 MNHNY, CDR2 SVGAGI (reference sequence). CDR3 nucleotide sequence: TGTGCCAGCAGAACATACACCGGGGAGCTGGTTTTT. Translated, it gives CASRTYTGELVF.

This sequence joins TRBV5-4 and TRBJ2-3; no clear D. Deletions cut 3 bases from V and 5 bases from J, with 7 bases between. Germline values: CDR1 SGHNT, CDR2 YYREEE (reference sequence). This CDR3 region has 12 residues. CDR3 residues: CASSSGIDTQYF. Here the CDR3 DNA reads TGTGCCAGCAGCTCGGGCATAGATACGCAGTATTTT.

This clone was detected only a few times. V is TRBV5-1 and J is TRBJ2-5; D ambiguous. The CDR3 is 12 residues long. V lost 0 bases to trimming and J lost 3 bases, with 3 bases between them. Per the germline V gene, CDR1 is SGHRS and CDR2 is YFSETQ. DNA for the CDR3: TGCGCCAGCAGCTTGGTAAAAGAGACCCAGTACTTC. Amino acid sequence: CASSLVKETQYF.

The genes are TRBV4-3 and TRBJ2-1; possibly TRBD1 or TRBD2 for D (5 bases each). Trimming left V 0 bases short and J 5 bases short, with 14 bases between. This CDR3 is 16 amino acids long. Germline V gene data show CDR1 as LGHNA and CDR2 as YSLEER. The CDR3 nucleotides are TGCGCCAGCAGCCAAGATTCCGGGGTGGGGGACAATGAGCAGTTCTTC. The encoded protein is CASSQDSGVGDNEQFF.

This clone was picked up a small number of times. The chain carries TRBV9 and TRBJ2-1, with 10 bases matching TRBD2. The J segment lost 1 base and the V segment lost 4 bases, leaving 14 bases of the junction unmatched. The CDR3 is 19 residues long. Germline V gene lookup returns CDR1 SGDLS and CDR2 YYNGEE. CDR3 region: CASSPRWSGRAMSYNEQFF. For the CDR3, the DNA is TGTGCCAGCAGCCCCCGGTGGAGCGGGAGGGCCATGTCCTACAATGAGCAGTTCTTC.